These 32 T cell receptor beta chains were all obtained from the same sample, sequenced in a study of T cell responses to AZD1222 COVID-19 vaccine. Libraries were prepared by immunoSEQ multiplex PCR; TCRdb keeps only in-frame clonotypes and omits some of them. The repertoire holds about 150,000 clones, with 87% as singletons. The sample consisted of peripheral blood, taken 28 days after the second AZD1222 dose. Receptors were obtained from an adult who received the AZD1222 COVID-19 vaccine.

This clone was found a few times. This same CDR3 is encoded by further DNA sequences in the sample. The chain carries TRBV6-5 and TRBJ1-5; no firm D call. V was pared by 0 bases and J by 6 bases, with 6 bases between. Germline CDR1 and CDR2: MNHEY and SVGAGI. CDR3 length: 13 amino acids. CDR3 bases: TGTGCCAGCAGTTACTCGGAGGGTCAGCCCCAGCATTTT. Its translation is CASSYSEGQPQHF.

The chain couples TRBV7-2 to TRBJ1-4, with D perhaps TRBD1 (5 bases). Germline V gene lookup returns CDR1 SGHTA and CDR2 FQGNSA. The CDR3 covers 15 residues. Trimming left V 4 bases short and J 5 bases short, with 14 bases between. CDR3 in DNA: TGTGCCAGCAGCTCCCTGGGGAGGGGAAATGAAAAACTGTTTTTT. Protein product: CASSSLGRGNEKLFF.

The CDR3 nucleotides are TGCAGTGCTAGTGCAGTTCCCGGGGAGCTGTTTTTT. Translation: CSASAVPGELFF. The rearrangement joins TRBV20-1 to TRBJ2-2; D is unresolved. CDR1 DFQATT and CDR2 SNEGSKA come from the germline V gene (reference sequence). Trimming took off 3 bases at V and 6 bases at J, with 8 bases between the two ends. The CDR3 sequence is 12 residues long.

CDR3 loop: CASSPPASPDTQYF. CDR3 in DNA: TGTGCCAGCTCACCACCGGCTAGCCCAGATACGCAGTATTTT. The V call is TRBV18, the J call TRBJ2-3, with D possibly TRBD2 on 5 matching bases. The CDR3 runs to 14 residues. CDR1 is KGHSH, CDR2 LQKENI, per germline. The V gene lost 0 bases and the J gene lost 4 bases, with 8 bases spanning the gap.

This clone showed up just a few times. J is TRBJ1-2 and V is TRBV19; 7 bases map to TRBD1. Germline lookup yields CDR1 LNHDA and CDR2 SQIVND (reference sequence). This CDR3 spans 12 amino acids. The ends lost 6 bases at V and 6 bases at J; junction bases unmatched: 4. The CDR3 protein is CASRTGYDGYTF. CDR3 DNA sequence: TGTGCCAGTAGGACAGGGTATGATGGCTACACCTTC.

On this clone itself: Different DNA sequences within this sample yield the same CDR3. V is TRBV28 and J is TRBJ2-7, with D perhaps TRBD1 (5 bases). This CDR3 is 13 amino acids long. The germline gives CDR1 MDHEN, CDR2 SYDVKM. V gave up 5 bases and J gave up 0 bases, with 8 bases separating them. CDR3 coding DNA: TGTGCCAGCAGTATCGACAGCTCCTACGAGCAGTACTTC. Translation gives CASSIDSSYEQYF.

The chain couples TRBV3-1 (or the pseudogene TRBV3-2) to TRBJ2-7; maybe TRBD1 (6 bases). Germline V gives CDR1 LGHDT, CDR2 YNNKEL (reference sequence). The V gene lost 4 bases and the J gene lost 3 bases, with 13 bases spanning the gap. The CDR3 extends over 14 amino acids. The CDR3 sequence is CASSPLGQGYEQYF. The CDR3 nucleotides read TGTGCCAGCAGCCCCCTGGGACAAGGCTACGAGCAGTACTTC.

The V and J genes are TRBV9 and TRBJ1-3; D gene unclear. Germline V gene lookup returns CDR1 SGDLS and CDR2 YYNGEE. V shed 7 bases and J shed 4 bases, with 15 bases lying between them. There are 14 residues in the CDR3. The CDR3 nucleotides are TGTGCCAGCGGTAAGCTACCCTCGGGAAACACCATATATTTT. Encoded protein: CASGKLPSGNTIYF.

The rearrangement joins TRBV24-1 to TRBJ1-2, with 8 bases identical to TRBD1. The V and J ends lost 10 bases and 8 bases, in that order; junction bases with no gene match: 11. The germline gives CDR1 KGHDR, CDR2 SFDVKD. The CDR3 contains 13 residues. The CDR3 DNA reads TGTGCCACTCATTCGGGACAGGCTGGCGGCTACACCTTC. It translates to CATHSGQAGGYTF.

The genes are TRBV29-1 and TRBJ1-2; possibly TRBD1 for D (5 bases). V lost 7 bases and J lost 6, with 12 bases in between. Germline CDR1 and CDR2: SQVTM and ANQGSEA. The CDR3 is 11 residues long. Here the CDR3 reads CSAQGSNGYTF. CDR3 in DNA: TGCAGCGCGCAGGGTTCCAATGGCTACACCTTC.

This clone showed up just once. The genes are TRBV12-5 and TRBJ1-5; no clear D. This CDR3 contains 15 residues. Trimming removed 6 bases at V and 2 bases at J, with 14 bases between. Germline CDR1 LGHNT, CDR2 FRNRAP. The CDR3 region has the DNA TGTGCTAGTGGAACCCGTCCCGCGGGCAATCAGCCCCAGCATTTT. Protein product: CASGTRPAGNQPQHF.

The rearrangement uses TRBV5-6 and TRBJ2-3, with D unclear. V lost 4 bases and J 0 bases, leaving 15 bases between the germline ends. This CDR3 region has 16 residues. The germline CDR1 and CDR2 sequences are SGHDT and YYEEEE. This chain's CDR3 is CASSLGRGASTDTQYF. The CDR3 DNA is TGTGCCAGCAGCCTTGGTCGCGGAGCTAGCACAGATACGCAGTATTTT.

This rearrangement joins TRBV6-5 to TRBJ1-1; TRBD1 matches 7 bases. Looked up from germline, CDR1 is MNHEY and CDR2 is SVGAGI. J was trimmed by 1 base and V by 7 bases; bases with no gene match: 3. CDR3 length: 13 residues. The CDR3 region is CASTQGRNTEAFF. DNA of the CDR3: TGTGCCAGCACACAGGGGAGGAACACTGAAGCTTTCTTT.

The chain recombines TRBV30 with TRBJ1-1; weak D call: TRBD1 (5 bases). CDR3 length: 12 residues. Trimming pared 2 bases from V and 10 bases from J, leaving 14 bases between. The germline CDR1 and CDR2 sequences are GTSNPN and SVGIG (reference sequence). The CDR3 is CAWSLPGRLAFF. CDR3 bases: TGTGCCTGGAGTCTACCGGGACGGTTAGCTTTCTTT. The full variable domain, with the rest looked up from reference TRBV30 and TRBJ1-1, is SQTIHQWPATLVQPVGSPLSLECTVEGTSNPNLYWYRQAAGRGLQLLFYSVGIGQISSEVPQNLSASRPQDRQFILSSKKLLLSDSGFYLCAWSLPGRLAFFGQGTRLTVV.

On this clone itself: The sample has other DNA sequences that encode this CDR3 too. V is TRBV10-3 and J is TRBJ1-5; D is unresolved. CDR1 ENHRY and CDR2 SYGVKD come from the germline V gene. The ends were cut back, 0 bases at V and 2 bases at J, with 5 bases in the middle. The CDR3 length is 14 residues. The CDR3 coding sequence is TGTGCCATCAGTGAGTCGGGAGGCAATCAGCCCCAGCATTTT. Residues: CAISESGGNQPQHF.

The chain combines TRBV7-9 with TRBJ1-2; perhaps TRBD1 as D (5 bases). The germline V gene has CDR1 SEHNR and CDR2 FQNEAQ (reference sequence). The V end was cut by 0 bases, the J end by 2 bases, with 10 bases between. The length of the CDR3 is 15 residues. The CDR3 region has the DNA TGTGCCAGCAGCTTAGCGGGCTCAGGGAACTATGGCTACACCTTC. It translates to CASSLAGSGNYGYTF.

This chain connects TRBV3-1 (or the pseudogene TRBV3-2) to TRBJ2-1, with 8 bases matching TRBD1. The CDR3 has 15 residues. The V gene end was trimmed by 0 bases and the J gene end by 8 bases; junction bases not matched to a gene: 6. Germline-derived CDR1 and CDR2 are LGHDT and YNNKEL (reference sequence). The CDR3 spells CASSQDLRTGHEQFF. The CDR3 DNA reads TGTGCCAGCAGCCAAGATCTAAGGACAGGGCATGAGCAGTTCTTC.

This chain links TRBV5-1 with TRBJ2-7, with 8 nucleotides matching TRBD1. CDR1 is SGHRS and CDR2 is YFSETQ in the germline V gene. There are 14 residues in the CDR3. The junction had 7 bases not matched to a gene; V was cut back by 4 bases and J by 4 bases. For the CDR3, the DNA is TGCGCCAGCAGCCCACGACAGGGGTATTACGAGCAGTACTTC. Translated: CASSPRQGYYEQYF.

The CDR3 coding sequence is TGTGCCAGTAGTATCAGTGGGTTTAGGGAGACCCAGTACTTC. The encoded protein is CASSISGFRETQYF. The V and J genes are TRBV19 and TRBJ2-5; no definite D call. The V gene lost 3 bases and the J gene lost 5 bases, with 13 bases spanning the gap. The length of the CDR3 is 14 residues. Germline V gives CDR1 LNHDA, CDR2 SQIVND (reference sequence).

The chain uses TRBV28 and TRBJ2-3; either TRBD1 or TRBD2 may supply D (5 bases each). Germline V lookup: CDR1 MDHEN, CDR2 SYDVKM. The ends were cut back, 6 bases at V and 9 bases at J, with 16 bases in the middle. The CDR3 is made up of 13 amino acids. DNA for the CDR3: TGTGCCAGCAGATCAGAGGGGCGCTCAACGCAGTATTTT. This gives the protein CASRSEGRSTQYF.

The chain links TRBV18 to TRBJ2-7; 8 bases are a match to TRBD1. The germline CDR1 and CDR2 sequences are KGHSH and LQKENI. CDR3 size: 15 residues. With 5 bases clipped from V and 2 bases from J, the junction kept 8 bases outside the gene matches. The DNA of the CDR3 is TGTGCCAGCTCATTTCTGACAGGGGTACCCTACGAGCAGTACTTC. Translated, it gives CASSFLTGVPYEQYF.

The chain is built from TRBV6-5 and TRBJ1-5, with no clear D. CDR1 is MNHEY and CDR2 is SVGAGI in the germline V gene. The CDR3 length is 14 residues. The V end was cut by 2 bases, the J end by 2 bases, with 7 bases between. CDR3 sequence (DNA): TGTGCCAGCAGTTACGAACATGGCAATCAGCCCCAGCATTTT. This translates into CASSYEHGNQPQHF.

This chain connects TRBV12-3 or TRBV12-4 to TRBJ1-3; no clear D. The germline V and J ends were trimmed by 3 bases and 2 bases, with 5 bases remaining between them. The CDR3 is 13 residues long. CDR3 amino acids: CASSLGTGNTIYF. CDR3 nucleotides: TGTGCCAGCAGTTTGGGAACTGGAAACACCATATATTTT.

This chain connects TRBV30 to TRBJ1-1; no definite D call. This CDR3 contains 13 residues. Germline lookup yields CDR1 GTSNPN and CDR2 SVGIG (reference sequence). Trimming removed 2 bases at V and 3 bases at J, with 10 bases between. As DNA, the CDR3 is TGTGCCTGGAGTTCTTCCCAAGACACTGAAGCTTTCTTT. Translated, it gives CAWSSSQDTEAFF.

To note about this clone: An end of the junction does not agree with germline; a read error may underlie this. This CDR3 is CASSSRIAGELFF. CDR3 bases: TGTGCTAGCAGCTCCCGTATCGCCGGGGAGCTGTTTTTT. The chain combines TRBV7-7 with TRBJ2-2; D is unclear. The CDR3 runs to 13 residues. Germline CDR1 and CDR2: SSHAT and FNYEAQ (reference sequence).

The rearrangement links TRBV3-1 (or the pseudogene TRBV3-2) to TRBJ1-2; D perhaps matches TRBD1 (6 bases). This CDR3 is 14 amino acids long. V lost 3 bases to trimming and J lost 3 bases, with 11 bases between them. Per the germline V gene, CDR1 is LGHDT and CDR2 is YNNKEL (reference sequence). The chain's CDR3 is CASSHRQADYGYTF. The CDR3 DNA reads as TGTGCCAGCAGCCACAGACAGGCCGACTATGGCTACACCTTC.

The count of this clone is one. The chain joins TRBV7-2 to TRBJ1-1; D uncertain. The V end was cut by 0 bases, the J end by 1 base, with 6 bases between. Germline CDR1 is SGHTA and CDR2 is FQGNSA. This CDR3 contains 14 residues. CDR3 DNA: TGTGCCAGCAGCTTAGCCGGGAAGAACACTGAAGCTTTCTTT. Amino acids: CASSLAGKNTEAFF.

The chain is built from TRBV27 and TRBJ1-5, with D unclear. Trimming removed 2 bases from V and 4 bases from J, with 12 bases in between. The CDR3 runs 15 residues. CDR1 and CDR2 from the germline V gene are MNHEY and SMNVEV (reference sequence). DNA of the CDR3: TGTGCCAGCAGTTTAAAAGGGCTCACTAATCAGCCCCAGCATTTT. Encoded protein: CASSLKGLTNQPQHF.

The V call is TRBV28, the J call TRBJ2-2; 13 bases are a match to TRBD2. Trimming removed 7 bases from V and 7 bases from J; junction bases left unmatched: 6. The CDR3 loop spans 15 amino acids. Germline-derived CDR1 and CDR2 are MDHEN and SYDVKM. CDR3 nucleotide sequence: TGTGCCAGCAATCCGGGACTAGCGGGATTCGGGGAGCTGTTTTTT. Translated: CASNPGLAGFGELFF.

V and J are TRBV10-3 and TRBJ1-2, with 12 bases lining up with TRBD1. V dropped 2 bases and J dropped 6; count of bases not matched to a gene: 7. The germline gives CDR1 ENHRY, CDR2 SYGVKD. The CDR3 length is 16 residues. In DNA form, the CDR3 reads TGTGCCATCAGTGAGGGGACAGGGGGCTGGAAGAATGGCTACACCTTC. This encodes CAISEGTGGWKNGYTF.

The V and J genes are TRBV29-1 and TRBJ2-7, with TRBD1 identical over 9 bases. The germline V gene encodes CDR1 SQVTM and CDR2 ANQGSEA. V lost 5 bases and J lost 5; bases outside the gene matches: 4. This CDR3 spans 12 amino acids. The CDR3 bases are TGCAGCGTTAGACAGGGGGTCCACGAGCAGTACTTC. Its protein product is CSVRQGVHEQYF.

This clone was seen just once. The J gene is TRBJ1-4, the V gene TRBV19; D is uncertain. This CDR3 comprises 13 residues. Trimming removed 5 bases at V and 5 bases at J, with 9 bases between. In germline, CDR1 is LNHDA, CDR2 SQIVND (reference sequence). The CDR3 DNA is TGTGCCAGTAGTCAAAGAGGAAATGAAAAACTGTTTTTT. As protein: CASSQRGNEKLFF.